The present entry profiles one T cell receptor beta chain with its context. Donors were healthy Caucasian individuals from Russia aged roughly 6 to 95. Germline V gene lookup returns CDR1 MNHNS and CDR2 SASEGT. This CDR3 region has 13 residues. With 4 bases removed from V and 1 base from J, the gap between germline ends came to 7 bases. The data originate from a study of blood T cells in healthy people across ages. The use of a sample-barcoded 5' primer and a J-beta primer mix characterized a second PCR of about 6 to 11 cycles. TCRdb independently ran MiXCR on the 5' RACE reads; one entry per CDR3 protein. The sample lists 780,000 or so distinct CDR3 sequences; about 25% were seen once. This same sample was also part of a study on T cells of mothers and their children.

The chain combines TRBV6-1 with TRBJ1-1, with TRBD1 as a possible D gene (5 bases). This receptor was obtained from a boy between 5 and 17 years old in good health. Sequencing input: blood. CDR3 DNA: TGTGCCAGCAGTGGGACAACGAACACTGAAGCTTTCTTT. Amino acid sequence: CASSGTTNTEAFF.